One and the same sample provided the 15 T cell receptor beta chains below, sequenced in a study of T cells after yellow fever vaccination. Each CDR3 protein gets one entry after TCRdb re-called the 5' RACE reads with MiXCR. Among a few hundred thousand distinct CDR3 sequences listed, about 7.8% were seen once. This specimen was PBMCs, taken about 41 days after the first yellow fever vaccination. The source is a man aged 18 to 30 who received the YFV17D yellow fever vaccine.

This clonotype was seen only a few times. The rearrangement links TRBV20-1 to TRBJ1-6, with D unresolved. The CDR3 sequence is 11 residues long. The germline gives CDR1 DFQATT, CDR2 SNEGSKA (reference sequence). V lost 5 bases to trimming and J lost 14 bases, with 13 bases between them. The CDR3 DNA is TGCAGTGCTCTAGGCCGTTCGGCCCTCCACTTT. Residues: CSALGRSALHF.

CDR3 DNA sequence: TGTGCCAGCTCACCGGAGGGGTACGAGCAGTACGTC. This codes for CASSPEGYEQYV. This chain joins TRBV18 and TRBJ2-7; maybe TRBD2 (6 bases). The CDR3 has 12 amino acids. Trimming took 3 bases from V and 4 from J, leaving 7 bases between them. CDR1 and CDR2 from the germline V gene are KGHSH and LQKENI.

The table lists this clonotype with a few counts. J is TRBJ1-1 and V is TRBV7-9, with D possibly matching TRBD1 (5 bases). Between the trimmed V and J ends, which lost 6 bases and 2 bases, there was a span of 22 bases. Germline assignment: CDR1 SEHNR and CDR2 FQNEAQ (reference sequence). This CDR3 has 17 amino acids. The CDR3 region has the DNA TGTGCCAGCAGTCCCACCGCAGGGAGAAGGGGCAACACTGAAGCTTTCTTT. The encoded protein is CASSPTAGRRGNTEAFF.

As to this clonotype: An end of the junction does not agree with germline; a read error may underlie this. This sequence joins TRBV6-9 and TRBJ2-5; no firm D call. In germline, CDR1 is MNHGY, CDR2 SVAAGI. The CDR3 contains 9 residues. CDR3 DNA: TGTGCCAAAGCCCCAGGCCAGGACTTC. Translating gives CAKAPGQDF.

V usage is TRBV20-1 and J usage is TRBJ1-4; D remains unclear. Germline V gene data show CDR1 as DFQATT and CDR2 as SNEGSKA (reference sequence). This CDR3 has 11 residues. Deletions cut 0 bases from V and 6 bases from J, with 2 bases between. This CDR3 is CSARDYEKLFF. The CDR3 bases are TGCAGTGCTAGAGATTATGAAAAACTGTTTTTT.

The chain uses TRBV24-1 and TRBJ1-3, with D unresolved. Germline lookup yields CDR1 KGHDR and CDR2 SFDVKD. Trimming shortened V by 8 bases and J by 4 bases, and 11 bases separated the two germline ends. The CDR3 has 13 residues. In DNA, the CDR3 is TGTGCCACCAAGACCCCGGGCGGAAACACCATATATTTT. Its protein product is CATKTPGGNTIYF.

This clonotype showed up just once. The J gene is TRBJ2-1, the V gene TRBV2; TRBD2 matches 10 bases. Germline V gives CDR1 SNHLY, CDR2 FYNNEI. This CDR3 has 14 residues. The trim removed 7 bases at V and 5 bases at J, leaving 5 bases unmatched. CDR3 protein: CASMNSGGNNEQFF. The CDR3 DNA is TGTGCCAGCATGAATAGCGGGGGGAACAATGAGCAGTTCTTC.

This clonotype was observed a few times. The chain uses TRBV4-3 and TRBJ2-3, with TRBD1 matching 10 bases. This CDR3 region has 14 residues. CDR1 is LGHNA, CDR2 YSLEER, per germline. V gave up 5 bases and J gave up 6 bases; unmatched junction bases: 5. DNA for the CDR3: TGCGCCAGCAGCGACAGGGGGCCAACGGATACGCAGTATTTT. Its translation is CASSDRGPTDTQYF.

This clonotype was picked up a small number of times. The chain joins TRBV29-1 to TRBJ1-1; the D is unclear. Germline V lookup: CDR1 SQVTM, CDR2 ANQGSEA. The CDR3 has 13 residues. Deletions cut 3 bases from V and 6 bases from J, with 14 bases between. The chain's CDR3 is CSVEGLFNAEAFF. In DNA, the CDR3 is TGCAGCGTTGAGGGCCTATTTAACGCTGAAGCTTTCTTT.

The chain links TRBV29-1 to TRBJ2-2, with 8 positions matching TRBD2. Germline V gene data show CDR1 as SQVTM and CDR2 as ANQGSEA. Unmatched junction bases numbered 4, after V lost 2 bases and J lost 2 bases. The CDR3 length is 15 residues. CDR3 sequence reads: CSVEISGDNTGELFF. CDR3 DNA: TGCAGCGTTGAAATTAGCGGGGACAACACCGGGGAGCTGTTTTTT.

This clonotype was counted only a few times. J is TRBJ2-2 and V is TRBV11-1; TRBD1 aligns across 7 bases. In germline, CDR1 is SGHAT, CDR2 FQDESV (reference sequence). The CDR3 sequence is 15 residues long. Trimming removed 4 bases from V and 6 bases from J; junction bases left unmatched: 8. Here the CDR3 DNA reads TGTGCCAGCAGCTGGACGACAGGGAATTCCGGGGAGCTGTTTTTT. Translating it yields CASSWTTGNSGELFF.

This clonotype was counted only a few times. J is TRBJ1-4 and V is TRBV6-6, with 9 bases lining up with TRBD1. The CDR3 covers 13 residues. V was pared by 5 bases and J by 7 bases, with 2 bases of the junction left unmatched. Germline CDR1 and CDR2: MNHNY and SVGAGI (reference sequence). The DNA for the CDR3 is TGTGCCAGCAGTACGGACAGGGGTGAAAAACTGTTTTTT. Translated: CASSTDRGEKLFF.

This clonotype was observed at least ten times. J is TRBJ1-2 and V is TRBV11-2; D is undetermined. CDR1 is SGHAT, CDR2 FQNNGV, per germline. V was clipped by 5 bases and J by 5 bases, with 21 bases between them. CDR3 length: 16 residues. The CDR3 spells CASSPLVSGRGYGYTF. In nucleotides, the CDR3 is TGTGCCAGCAGCCCCTTGGTGAGCGGGCGCGGTTATGGCTACACCTTC.

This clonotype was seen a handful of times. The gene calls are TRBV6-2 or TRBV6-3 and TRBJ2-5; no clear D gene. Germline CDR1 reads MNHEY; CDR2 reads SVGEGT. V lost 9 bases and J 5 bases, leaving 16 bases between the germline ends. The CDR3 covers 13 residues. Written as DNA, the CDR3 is TGTGCCAGTCGCCGGGCAGGTCAGGAGACCCAGTACTTC. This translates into CASRRAGQETQYF.

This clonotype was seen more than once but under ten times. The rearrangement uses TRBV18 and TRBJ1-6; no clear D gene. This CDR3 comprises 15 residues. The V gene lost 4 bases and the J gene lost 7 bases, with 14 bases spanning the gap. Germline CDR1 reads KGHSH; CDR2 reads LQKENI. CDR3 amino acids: CASSLYASKNSPLHF. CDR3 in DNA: TGTGCCAGCTCACTTTACGCCAGCAAGAATTCACCCCTCCACTTT.